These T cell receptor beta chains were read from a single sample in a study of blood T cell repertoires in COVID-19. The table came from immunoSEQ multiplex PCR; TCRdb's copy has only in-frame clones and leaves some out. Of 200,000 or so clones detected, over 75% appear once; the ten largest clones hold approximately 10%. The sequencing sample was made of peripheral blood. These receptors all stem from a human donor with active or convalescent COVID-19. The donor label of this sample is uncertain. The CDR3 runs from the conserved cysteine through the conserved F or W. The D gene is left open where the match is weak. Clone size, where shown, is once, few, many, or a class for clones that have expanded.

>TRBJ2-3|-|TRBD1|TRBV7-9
CASSRPGTGVGTDTQYF
TGTGCCAGCAGCCGTCCCGGGACAGGGGTCGGCACAGATACGCAGTATTTT
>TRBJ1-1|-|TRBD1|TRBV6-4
CASSGNTPCGTGGGGTEAFF
TGTGCCAGCAGTGGGAACACACCATGCGGGACAGGGGGAGGAGGCACTGAAGCTTTCTTT
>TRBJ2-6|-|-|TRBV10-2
CASRPTETGLRSGANVLTF
TGCGCCAGCAGACCCACCGAGACAGGCCTCCGATCTGGGGCCAACGTCCTGACTTTC
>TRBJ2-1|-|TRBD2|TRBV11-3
CASRALAWNEQFF
TGTGCCAGCAGGGCACTAGCGTGGAATGAGCAGTTCTTC
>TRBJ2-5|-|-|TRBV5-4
CASSSVPRSEETQYF
TGTGCCAGCAGCTCCGTACCTCGGTCGGAAGAGACCCAGTACTTC
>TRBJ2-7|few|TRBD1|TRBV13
CASSPTGTATYEQYF
TGTGCCAGCAGCCCAACCGGGACAGCAACCTACGAGCAGTACTTC
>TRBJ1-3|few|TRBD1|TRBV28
CASGTGGRSGNTIYF
TGTGCCAGCGGAACAGGGGGTCGATCTGGAAACACCATATATTTT
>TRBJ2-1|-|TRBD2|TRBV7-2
CASSVSGSYEQFF
TGTGCCAGCAGCGTCAGCGGGAGCTATGAGCAGTTCTTC
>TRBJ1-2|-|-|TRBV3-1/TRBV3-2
CASSQREVGYTF
TGTGCCAGCAGCCAAAGGGAGGTAGGCTACACCTTC
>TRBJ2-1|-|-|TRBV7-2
CASSSSTGAGEQFF
TGTGCCAGCAGCTCATCCACTGGGGCCGGTGAGCAGTTCTTC
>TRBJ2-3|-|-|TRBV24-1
CATSDALVGQGSAGGSTDTQYF
TGTGCCACCAGTGATGCCCTGGTAGGACAGGGGTCGGCGGGAGGGAGCACAGATACGCAGTATTTT
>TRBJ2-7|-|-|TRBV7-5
CVRSPSGIYEQYF
TGTGTCAGAAGCCCCTCCGGGATCTACGAGCAGTACTTC
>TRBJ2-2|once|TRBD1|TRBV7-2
CASSTRTGPGELFF
TGTGCCAGCAGCACGAGGACAGGCCCCGGGGAGCTGTTTTTT
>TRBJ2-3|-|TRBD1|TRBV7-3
CASSLTAHRQGYDLGTDTQYF
TGTGCCAGCAGCTTAACGGCCCATAGACAGGGGTATGACTTGGGCACAGATACGCAGTATTTT
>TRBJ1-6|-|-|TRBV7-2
CASSLSGGRSPLHF
TGTGCCAGCAGCTTATCGGGAGGTCGGTCACCCCTCCACTTT
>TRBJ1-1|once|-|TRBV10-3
CASGHLNTEAFF
TGTGCCTCGGGACACCTGAACACTGAAGCTTTCTTT
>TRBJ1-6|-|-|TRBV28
CAITRTARGGSTYNSPLHF
TGTGCCATTACTCGGACAGCCCGGGGGGGGAGCACCTATAATTCACCCCTCCACTTT
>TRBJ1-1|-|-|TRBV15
CATSRMRDTEAFF
TGTGCCACCAGCAGAATGCGGGACACTGAAGCTTTCTTT
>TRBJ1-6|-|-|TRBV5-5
CASSLAGAYNSPLHF
TGTGCCAGCAGCTTGGCAGGGGCCTATAATTCACCCCTCCACTTT
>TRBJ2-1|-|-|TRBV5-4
CASRGAGESSYNEQFF
TGTGCCAGCAGGGGGGCAGGGGAGAGCTCCTACAATGAGCAGTTCTTC
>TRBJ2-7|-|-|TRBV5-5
CASSSDSYEQYF
TGTGCCAGCAGCAGCGATAGCTACGAGCAGTACTTC
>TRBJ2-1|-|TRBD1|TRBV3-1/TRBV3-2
CASSSHPGQGAKGSYNEQFF
TGTGCCAGCAGCTCACATCCGGGACAGGGGGCTAAGGGGTCCTACAATGAGCAGTTCTTC
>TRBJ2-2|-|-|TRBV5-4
CASSDKFLTIQNTGELFF
TGTGCCAGCAGCGATAAGTTTCTGACAATACAGAACACCGGGGAGCTGTTTTTT
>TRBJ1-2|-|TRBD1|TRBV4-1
CASSQAGQGRYGYTF
TGCGCCAGCAGCCAGGCCGGACAGGGCAGGTATGGCTACACCTTC
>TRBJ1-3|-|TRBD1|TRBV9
CASSPEDRSGNTIYF
TGTGCCAGCAGCCCAGAGGACAGGAGTGGAAACACCATATATTTT
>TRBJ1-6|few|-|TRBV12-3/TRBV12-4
CASSHGGGSPLHF
TGTGCCAGCAGTCATGGCGGGGGTTCACCCCTCCACTTT
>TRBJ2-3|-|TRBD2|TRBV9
CASSVGTFASGTFGGTDTQYF
TGTGCCAGCAGCGTAGGAACGTTTGCCAGCGGGACCTTCGGGGGCACAGATACGCAGTATTTT
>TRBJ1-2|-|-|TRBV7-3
CASSLTSGDVTF
TGTGCCAGCAGCTTAACGTCAGGGGATGTCACCTTC
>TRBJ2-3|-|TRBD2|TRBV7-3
CASSQQAGGFADTQYF
TGTGCCAGCAGCCAACAAGCGGGAGGGTTCGCAGATACGCAGTATTTT
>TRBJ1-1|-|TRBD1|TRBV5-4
CASSARRGRPLMTEAFF
TGTGCCAGCAGCGCGCGCAGGGGGCGCCCCCTGATGACTGAAGCTTTCTTT
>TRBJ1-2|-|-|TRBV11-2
CASSLDPGINYGYTF
TGTGCCAGCAGCTTAGATCCAGGGATTAACTATGGCTACACCTTC
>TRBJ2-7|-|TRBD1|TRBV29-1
CSVEGQDPYEQYF
TGCAGCGTTGAGGGACAGGACCCCTACGAGCAGTACTTC
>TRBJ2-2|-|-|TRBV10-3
CATTSTGELFF
TGTGCCACCACGAGCACCGGGGAGCTGTTTTTT
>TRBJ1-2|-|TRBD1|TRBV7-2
CASSIGQGGYGYTF
TGTGCCAGCAGCATAGGACAGGGAGGTTATGGCTACACCTTC
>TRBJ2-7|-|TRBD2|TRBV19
CASSIRGGANEQYF
TGTGCCAGTAGTATACGGGGAGGGGCGAACGAGCAGTACTTC
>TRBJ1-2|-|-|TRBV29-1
CSVVQGAVFGTF
TGCAGCGTTGTCCAAGGGGCAGTCTTCGGCACCTTC
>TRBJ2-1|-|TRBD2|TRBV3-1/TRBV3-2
CASSPLAGGPVPNEQFF
TGTGCCAGCAGCCCCTTAGCGGGAGGCCCCGTACCCAATGAGCAGTTCTTC
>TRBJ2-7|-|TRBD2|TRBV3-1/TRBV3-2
CASSQAAGEQYF
TGTGCCAGCAGCCAAGCAGCGGGGGAGCAGTACTTC
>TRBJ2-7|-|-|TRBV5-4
CASSPSGGTYEQYF
TGTGCCAGCAGCCCCTCAGGGGGGACCTACGAGCAGTACTTC
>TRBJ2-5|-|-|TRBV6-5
CASSYSIRGETQYF
TGTGCCAGCAGTTACTCGATTAGGGGCGAGACCCAGTACTTC
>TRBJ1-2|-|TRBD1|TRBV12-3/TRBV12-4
CASSLTGQGGYTF
TGTGCCAGCAGTTTAACGGGACAGGGAGGCTACACCTTC
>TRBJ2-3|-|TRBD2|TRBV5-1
CASSLGTSGLTDTQYF
TGCGCCAGCAGCTTGGGGACTAGCGGGCTCACAGATACGCAGTATTTT
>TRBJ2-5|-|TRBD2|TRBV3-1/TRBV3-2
CASSQSTAGGGKTQYF
TGTGCCAGCAGCCAATCCACTGCGGGGGGAGGGAAGACCCAGTACTTC
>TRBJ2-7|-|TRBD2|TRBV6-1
CASSEAGLAGGIVEQYF
TGTGCCAGCAGTGAAGCGGGACTAGCGGGAGGAATAGTCGAGCAGTACTTC
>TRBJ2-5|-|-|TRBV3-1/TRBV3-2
CASSQPTTQGGETQYF
TGTGCCAGCAGCCAGCCCACTACACAGGGTGGAGAGACCCAGTACTTC
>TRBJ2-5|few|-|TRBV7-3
CASSLIGGQETQYF
TGTGCCAGCAGCCTCATAGGGGGACAAGAGACCCAGTACTTC
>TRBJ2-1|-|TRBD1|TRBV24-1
CATSDTLAGGLNEQFF
TGTGCCACCAGTGATACTCTGGCAGGGGGCCTTAATGAGCAGTTCTTC
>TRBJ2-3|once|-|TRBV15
CATSRDSGTQYF
TGTGCCACCAGCAGAGATTCCGGTACGCAGTATTTT
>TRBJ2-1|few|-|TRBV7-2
CASSNGGRVYNEQFF
TGTGCCAGCAGCAACGGGGGGCGGGTTTACAATGAGCAGTTCTTC
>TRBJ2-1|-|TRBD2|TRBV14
CASSQGGLAGGWPPNSYNEQFF
TGTGCCAGCAGCCAGGGGGGACTAGCGGGAGGATGGCCCCCGAACTCCTACAATGAGCAGTTCTTC
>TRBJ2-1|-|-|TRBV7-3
CASSLISSNEQFF
TGTGCCAGCAGCTTAATATCGAGCAATGAGCAGTTCTTC
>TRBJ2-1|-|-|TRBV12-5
CASGVTVSEQFF
TGTGCTAGTGGTGTGACTGTCTCAGAGCAGTTCTTC